This TCR beta chain was obtained from a study of cytomegalovirus exposure and HLA in healthy donors. General study results and limits: Further analysis was carried out later, and it showed several of the most significant clusters appearing linked to common viral pathogens. It was likely that a cluster of highly shared sequence variants was a sequencing artifact.

PCR primers comprised 60 Vbeta and 13 Jbeta primers. Repertoires were generated with immunoSEQ multiplex PCR, while TCRdb's copy carries only in-frame clones and drops some. There are about 88,000 clones in the sample; about four fifths occur only once, and around 5.3% lies in the top ten. The CDR3 length is 12 residues. Germline V gene data show CDR1 as ENHRY and CDR2 as SYGVKD. Trimming shortened V by 6 bases and J by 3 bases, and 9 bases separated the two germline ends. With regard to this clone: Its antigen is still unknown.

The sample consisted of PBMCs. This chain connects TRBV10-3 to TRBJ2-7, with no clear D. The TCR comes from a woman aged 35 to 49 in good health and CMV-seronegative. CDR3 sequence: CAIRQVGYEQYF. Written as DNA, the CDR3 is TGTGCCATCAGGCAAGTCGGCTACGAGCAGTACTTC.